This TCR beta chain comes out of a study of shared clonotypes between healthy human individuals. General study findings and limits: Represented genetic and exposure-history diversity was restricted by having few donors.

In the CD4+ fraction, cells were divided into CD45RA+ naive and CD45RA-negative memory subsets. Losses at the gene ends were 8 bases for V and 7 bases for J; bases not matched to a gene: 11. This CDR3 is 15 amino acids long. Per the germline V gene, CDR1 is MDHEN and CDR2 is SYDVKM. Libraries were prepared by immunoSEQ multiplex PCR; TCRdb keeps only in-frame clonotypes and omits some of them. The sample includes about 2.5 million clones, around 92% seen only once; the top ten take about 0.41%. Remarks on this clone: What it recognizes is unknown.

This TCR derives from a man aged 18 to 30 in good health. Some clones in this sample may be carry-over from other donors' samples. The rearrangement joins TRBV28 to TRBJ2-1, with 10 bases fitting TRBD1. Specimen: naive CD4+ T cells from PBMCs. Subset meaning: CD45RA+ positively selected. Here the CDR3 reads CASSPGTGDRNEQFF. The CDR3 coding sequence is TGTGCCAGCTCGCCCGGGACAGGGGATAGGAATGAGCAGTTCTTC. Full variable domain (remainder filled in from reference TRBV28 and TRBJ2-1): DVKVTQSSRYLVKRTGEKVFLECVQDMDHENMFWYRQDPGLGLRLIYFSYDVKMKEKGDIPEGYSVSREKKERFSLILESASTNQTSMYLCASSPGTGDRNEQFFGPGTRLTVL.